Listed here are 29 T cell receptor beta chains from one sample, sequenced in a study of T cells in localized non-small cell lung cancer. TCRdb's table, derived via immunoSEQ multiplex PCR, lists solely in-frame clones and lacks some. Of 55,000 to 65,000 clones listed, approximately 90% were seen once; the top ten hold about 20%. This sample comprised peripheral blood, obtained before any cancer treatment. These receptors originate from a man aged 35-69 years with stage I lung adenocarcinoma.

The chain recombines TRBV6-6 with TRBJ2-1, with 9 bases aligning to TRBD2. The CDR3 consists of 15 residues. Germline V gene data show CDR1 as MNHNY and CDR2 as SVGAGI (reference sequence). V lost 7 bases, J lost 0 bases, and 4 bases stayed unmatched. This CDR3 is CASTLAGSSYNEQFF. The CDR3 DNA reads TGTGCCAGCACCCTAGCGGGGAGCTCCTACAATGAGCAGTTCTTC.

The rearrangement links TRBV28 to TRBJ2-1, with 10 positions matching TRBD2. This CDR3 comprises 18 residues. The ends lost 1 base at V and 0 bases at J; junction bases unmatched: 6. CDR1 is MDHEN, CDR2 SYDVKM, per germline. The DNA for the CDR3 is TGTGCCAGCAGTTTATTAGCGGGAGGCATGAGCTCCTACAATGAGCAGTTCTTC. It encodes CASSLLAGGMSSYNEQFF.

The gene calls are TRBV18 and TRBJ2-7, with a possible D match to TRBD1 (7 bases). V was clipped by 4 bases and J by 4 bases, with 23 bases between them. This CDR3 is 17 amino acids long. Germline CDR1 and CDR2: KGHSH and LQKENI. CDR3: CASSQGGGGGASYEQYF. For the CDR3, the DNA is TGTGCCAGCTCACAAGGCGGTGGAGGGGGCGCATCTTACGAGCAGTACTTC. Together with reference TRBV18 and TRBJ2-7, the CDR3 gives the full variable domain: NAGVMQNPRHLVRRRGQEARLRCSPMKGHSHVYWYRQLPEEGLKFMVYLQKENIIDESGMPKERFSAEFPKEGPSILRIQQVVRGDSAAYFCASSQGGGGGASYEQYFGPGTRLTVT.

The chain employs TRBV6-1 and TRBJ1-5; the D gene is possibly TRBD1 (5 bases). CDR1 is MNHNS, CDR2 SASEGT, per germline. The V end lost 0 bases, the J end lost 2 bases, and 5 bases lay between the germline ends. This CDR3 has 14 residues. The CDR3, as DNA: TGTGCCAGCAGTGAAGCGGGACGCAATCAGCCCCAGCATTTT. Encoded protein: CASSEAGRNQPQHF.

The chain is built from TRBV6-5 and TRBJ2-5; D possibly corresponds to TRBD1 (5 bases). The CDR3 has 13 residues. V lost 6 bases to trimming and J lost 1 base, with 9 bases between them. The germline V gene encodes CDR1 MNHEY and CDR2 SVGAGI. The CDR3 sequence: CASRRQTQETQYF. The DNA of the CDR3 is TGTGCCAGCAGACGACAGACCCAAGAGACCCAGTACTTC.

The chain carries TRBV30 and TRBJ2-1; D uncertain. Germline CDR1 and CDR2: GTSNPN and SVGIG (reference sequence). This CDR3 comprises 11 residues. Trimming pared 5 bases from V and 7 bases from J, leaving 9 bases between. The CDR3 loop is CAWGRANEQFF. In nucleotides, the CDR3 is TGTGCCTGGGGCCGGGCAAATGAGCAGTTCTTC.

V is TRBV7-6 and J is TRBJ2-5; D not resolved. The CDR3 spans 11 residues. Trimming stripped 0 bases from V and 5 bases from J, with 1 base between. Germline lookup yields CDR1 SGHVS and CDR2 FNYEAQ. CDR3 in amino acids: CASSLAETQYF. DNA of the CDR3: TGTGCCAGCAGCTTAGCTGAGACCCAGTACTTC.

This sequence joins TRBV29-1 and TRBJ2-1, with 10 bases lining up with TRBD2. V shed 8 bases, J shed 7 bases, and the junction held 11 bases outside the gene matches. Germline-derived CDR1 and CDR2 are SQVTM and ANQGSEA. The CDR3 runs to 14 residues. The CDR3 DNA reads as TGCAGCTCCGGACTTGGAGCGGGAGGGAATGAGCAGTTCTTC. Protein sequence: CSSGLGAGGNEQFF.

The chain combines TRBV5-4 with TRBJ2-5; D remains ambiguous. This CDR3 contains 11 residues. V lost 5 bases and J lost 5, with 7 bases in between. Germline CDR1 is SGHNT and CDR2 is YYREEE (reference sequence). Here the CDR3 reads CASRVGETQYF. CDR3 sequence (DNA): TGTGCCAGCAGGGTCGGGGAGACCCAGTACTTC.

The V gene is TRBV7-2, the J gene TRBJ1-5, with D unclear. Germline lookup yields CDR1 SGHTA and CDR2 FQGNSA. V lost 3 bases, J lost 4 bases, and 13 bases lay in between. The CDR3 is 15 amino acids. The CDR3 sequence is CASSFNPLLNQPQHF. The CDR3 region has the DNA TGTGCCAGCAGCTTTAATCCTCTTCTAAATCAGCCCCAGCATTTT.

This clone was detected only once. The rearrangement links TRBV15 to TRBJ2-1, with D uncertain. Germline assignment: CDR1 LNHNV and CDR2 YYDKDF (reference sequence). Deletions cut 0 bases from V and 8 bases from J, with 11 bases between. This CDR3 is built from 14 residues. CDR3 sequence: CATSRDRVGHEQFF. In DNA form, the CDR3 reads TGTGCCACCAGCAGAGATAGGGTAGGGCATGAGCAGTTCTTC.

J is TRBJ2-7 and V is TRBV11-2, with TRBD2 matching over 9 bases. Germline V gene data show CDR1 as SGHAT and CDR2 as FQNNGV. The CDR3 has 14 amino acids. The V segment lost 3 bases and the J segment 4 bases; nucleotides outside the gene matches: 4. The CDR3 region has the DNA TGTGCCAGCAGCTTTAGCGGGAGCGGGTACGAGCAGTACTTC. This translates into CASSFSGSGYEQYF.

This chain links TRBV18 with TRBJ2-5, with TRBD1 identical over 12 bases. There are 16 residues in the CDR3. V lost 3 bases and J lost 4; bases outside the gene matches: 6. In germline, CDR1 is KGHSH, CDR2 LQKENI. The CDR3 spells CASSPRDRGLRETQYF. Written as DNA, the CDR3 is TGTGCCAGCTCACCCAGGGACAGGGGGCTTAGAGAGACCCAGTACTTC.

This chain joins TRBV9 and TRBJ2-3; no clear D. The CDR3 is 12 amino acids. Germline V lookup: CDR1 SGDLS, CDR2 YYNGEE. V was trimmed by 0 bases and J by 7 bases, leaving 6 bases between them. The CDR3 bases are TGTGCCAGCAGCGTAGTTGGAAATACGCAGTATTTT. Protein sequence: CASSVVGNTQYF.

This clone was found a few times. This chain links TRBV2 with TRBJ2-2, with 7 bases identical to TRBD1. The germline CDR1 and CDR2 sequences are SNHLY and FYNNEI. The V gene end was trimmed by 7 bases and the J gene end by 2 bases; junction bases not matched to a gene: 1. This CDR3 comprises 13 residues. The CDR3 here is CASKGANTGELFF. The DNA for the CDR3 is TGTGCCAGCAAGGGGGCCAACACCGGGGAGCTGTTTTTT.

J is TRBJ2-1 and V is TRBV29-1, with a possible D match to TRBD1 (6 bases). V was clipped by 4 bases and J by 0 bases, with 10 bases between them. This CDR3 contains 14 residues. The germline V gene has CDR1 SQVTM and CDR2 ANQGSEA. CDR3 protein: CSVAQGGSYNEQFF. The CDR3 nucleotides read TGCAGCGTTGCGCAAGGGGGCTCCTACAATGAGCAGTTCTTC.

The chain has TRBV30 and TRBJ2-5, with D unclear. This CDR3 is built from 11 residues. CDR1 is GTSNPN, CDR2 SVGIG, per germline (reference sequence). V lost 0 bases, J lost 2 bases, and 1 base lay in between. The CDR3 spells CAWSVQETQYF. The DNA of the CDR3 is TGTGCCTGGAGTGTACAAGAGACCCAGTACTTC.

The chain couples TRBV2 to TRBJ2-5; TRBD2 matches 8 bases. Germline lookup yields CDR1 SNHLY and CDR2 FYNNEI. V lost 4 bases, J lost 4 bases, and 11 bases stayed unmatched. This CDR3 is built from 16 residues. CDR3: CASSVLGRALGETQYF. CDR3 nucleotides: TGTGCCAGCAGTGTCCTCGGGAGGGCCTTAGGAGAGACCCAGTACTTC.

The chain recombines TRBV11-2 with TRBJ2-7; D is uncertain. Looked up from germline, CDR1 is SGHAT and CDR2 is FQNNGV. This CDR3 contains 12 residues. Trimming removed 5 bases at V and 4 bases at J, with 9 bases between. The CDR3 DNA reads as TGTGCCAGCAGCGGATTAGATTACGAGCAGTACTTC. This encodes CASSGLDYEQYF.

The V call is TRBV11-2, the J call TRBJ2-7; D is possibly TRBD1 (6 bases). The CDR3 is 13 amino acids. V was pared by 0 bases and J by 5 bases, with 8 bases between. Germline V lookup: CDR1 SGHAT, CDR2 FQNNGV. CDR3 nucleotides: TGTGCCAGCAGCTTAGACAGGGGCCACGAGCAGTACTTC. Translating it yields CASSLDRGHEQYF.

V and J are TRBV7-9 and TRBJ2-5, with D unresolved. The V gene's germline CDR1 is SEHNR and CDR2 FQNEAQ (reference sequence). This CDR3 has 12 residues. The V end lost 2 bases, the J end lost 5 bases, and 6 bases lay between the germline ends. CDR3 bases: TGTGCCAGCAGCTTAAGGTTTGAGACCCAGTACTTC. It specifies CASSLRFETQYF. Filled out from reference TRBV7-9 and TRBJ2-5, the complete variable domain reads DTGVSQNPRHKITKRGQNVTFRCDPISEHNRLYWYRQTLGQGPEFLTYFQNEAQLEKSRLLSDRFSAERPKGSFSTLEIQRTEQGDSAMYLCASSLRFETQYFGPGTRLLVL.

The chain couples TRBV11-3 to TRBJ2-3; D might be TRBD1 (6 bases). V gave up 5 bases and J gave up 0 bases, with 18 bases separating them. Germline CDR1 is SGHNT and CDR2 is YENEEA. This CDR3 has 17 amino acids. This CDR3 is CASSPRQVDSSTDTQYF. Written as DNA, the CDR3 is TGTGCCAGCAGCCCTAGACAGGTGGATTCTAGCACAGATACGCAGTATTTT.

The rearrangement joins TRBV5-1 to TRBJ2-6; 8 bases are shared with TRBD1. This CDR3 is 16 amino acids long. The germline V gene has CDR1 SGHRS and CDR2 YFSETQ. The ends lost 4 bases at V and 1 base at J; junction bases unmatched: 4. CDR3 residues: CASSPWTGSGANVLTF. Here the CDR3 DNA reads TGCGCCAGCAGCCCTTGGACAGGGTCTGGGGCCAACGTCCTGACTTTC.

The chain has TRBV7-9 and TRBJ2-7; D may correspond to TRBD1 or TRBD2 (6 bases each). The CDR3 extends over 11 amino acids. The V gene's germline CDR1 is SEHNR and CDR2 FQNEAQ (reference sequence). The CDR3 DNA sequence: TGTGCGGGGGGCCGCTCCTACGAGCAGTACTTC. Its protein is CAGGRSYEQYF. Using reference TRBV7-9 and TRBJ2-7 for the parts outside the CDR3, the full variable domain is DTGVSQNPRHKITKRGQNVTFRCDPISEHNRLYWYRQTLGQGPEFLTYFQNEAQLEKSRLLSDRFSAERPKGSFSTLEIQRTEQGDSAMYLCAGGRSYEQYFGPGTRLTVT.

The J gene is TRBJ2-2, the V gene TRBV6-5; 7 bases are a match to TRBD1. The V gene end was trimmed by 5 bases and the J gene end by 5 bases; junction bases not matched to a gene: 5. The germline CDR1 and CDR2 sequences are MNHEY and SVGAGI. The CDR3 covers 14 residues. The CDR3: CASSDRVGTGELFF. CDR3 bases: TGTGCCAGCAGTGACAGGGTTGGAACCGGGGAGCTGTTTTTT.

The J gene is TRBJ2-3, the V gene TRBV28; D gene ambiguous. The length of the CDR3 is 14 residues. Trimming stripped 3 bases from V and 2 bases from J, with 9 bases between. Looked up from germline, CDR1 is MDHEN and CDR2 is SYDVKM. The CDR3 reads CASSFSRATDTQYF. The CDR3 coding sequence is TGTGCCAGCAGTTTCAGTCGCGCCACAGATACGCAGTATTTT.

The rearrangement uses TRBV7-2 and TRBJ2-7; 9 nucleotides agree with TRBD2. The CDR3 runs 15 residues. Germline V gene data show CDR1 as SGHTA and CDR2 as FQGNSA. Trimming at V came to 1 base and at J to 0 bases, leaving 1 base not matched to a gene. For the CDR3, the DNA is TGTGCCAGCAGCTTAGTAGCGGGGGCCTCCTACGAGCAGTACTTC. Its protein product is CASSLVAGASYEQYF.

This chain connects TRBV2 to TRBJ2-6; tentatively, D is TRBD1 (6 bases). The CDR3 is made up of 15 amino acids. V was clipped by 5 bases and J by 3 bases, with 11 bases between them. In germline, CDR1 is SNHLY, CDR2 FYNNEI. The CDR3 region has the DNA TGTGCCAGCAGTTTACAGGGTGGTGGGGCCAACGTCCTGACTTTC. It yields the protein CASSLQGGGANVLTF.

J is TRBJ2-1 and V is TRBV19, with 11 bases identical to TRBD1. V lost 6 bases and J lost 2; bases outside the gene matches: 3. The CDR3 contains 15 residues. From germline, CDR1 is LNHDA and CDR2 SQIVND (reference sequence). The CDR3 DNA reads TGTGCCAGTAGCGGACAGGGGGCGGCCTACAATGAGCAGTTCTTC. Encoded protein: CASSGQGAAYNEQFF.